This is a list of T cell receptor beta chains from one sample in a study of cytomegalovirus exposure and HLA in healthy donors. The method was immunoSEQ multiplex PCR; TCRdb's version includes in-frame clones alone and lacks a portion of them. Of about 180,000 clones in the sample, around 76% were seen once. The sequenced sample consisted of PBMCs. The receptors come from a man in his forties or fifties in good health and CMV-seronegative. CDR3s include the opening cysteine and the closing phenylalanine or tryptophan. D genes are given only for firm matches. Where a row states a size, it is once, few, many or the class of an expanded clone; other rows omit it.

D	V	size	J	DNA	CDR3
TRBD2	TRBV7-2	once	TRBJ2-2	TGTGCCAGCAGCTTAGTTCACCTAGCGGGGGGATCCGGGGAGCTGTTTTTT	CASSLVHLAGGSGELFF
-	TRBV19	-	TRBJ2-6	TGTGCCAGTATGGTTCCGAGTGGGGCCAACGTCCTGACTTTC	CASMVPSGANVLTF
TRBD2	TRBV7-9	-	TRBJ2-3	TGTGCCAGCAGCTTAGGGCGGGCGGGGGGGCCAGGAGATACGCAGTATTTT	CASSLGRAGGPGDTQYF
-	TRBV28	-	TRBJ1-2	TGTGCCAGCAGTCCAGTGCAGCGTGGCTACACCTTC	CASSPVQRGYTF
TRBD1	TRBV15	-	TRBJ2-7	TGTGCCACCAGCAGACCCGGGACAGGGGGTACCTACGAGCAGTACTTC	CATSRPGTGGTYEQYF
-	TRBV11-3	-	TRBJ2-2	TGTGCCAGCAGCCACCCTAACAGGGCCACCGGGGAGCTGTTTTTT	CASSHPNRATGELFF
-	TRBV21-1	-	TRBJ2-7	TGTGCCAGCAGCAAAGCGCGGAGTAGCGGGGGGGCCGGCGAGCAGTACTTC	CASSKARSSGGAGEQYF
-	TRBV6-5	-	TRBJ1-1	TGTGCCATCCGGGCCGGGCGGGACACTGAAGCTTTCTTT	CAIRAGRDTEAFF
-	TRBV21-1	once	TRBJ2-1	TGTGCCAGCAGCAAGAGACCCGGGACAGGGAGGGGGAATGAGCAGTTCTTC	CASSKRPGTGRGNEQFF
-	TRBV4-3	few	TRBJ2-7	TGCGCCAGCAGCCAACAAAGGGGGGGACTAATATACGAGCAGTACTTC	CASSQQRGGLIYEQYF
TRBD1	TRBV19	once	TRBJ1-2	TGTGCCAGCGACTGGACAGGGGGCCCCTATGGCTACACCTTC	CASDWTGGPYGYTF
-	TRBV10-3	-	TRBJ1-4	TGTGCCACCCGGGCGGGGGTAGATGAAAAACTGTTTTTT	CATRAGVDEKLFF
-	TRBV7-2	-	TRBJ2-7	TGTGCCAGCAGCTTAGACAGGGCCTACGAGCAGTACTTC	CASSLDRAYEQYF
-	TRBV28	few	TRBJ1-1	TGTGCCAGCAGTTTCCACAGGGTGTCGATGGACACTGAAGCTTTCTTT	CASSFHRVSMDTEAFF
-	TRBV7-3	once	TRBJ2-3	TGTGCCAGCAGCTTAGGCTCCGCTAGCACAGATACGCAGTATTTT	CASSLGSASTDTQYF
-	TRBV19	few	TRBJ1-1	TGTGCCAGTGGGGAGGGGGGCACTGAAGCTTTCTTT	CASGEGGTEAFF
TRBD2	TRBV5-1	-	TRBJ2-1	TGCGCCAGCAGCTCTTCGACTAGCGTCAATGAGCAGTTCTTC	CASSSSTSVNEQFF
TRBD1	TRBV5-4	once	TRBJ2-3	TGTGCCAGCAGCTTACCGACAGGGGGCACAGATACGCAGTATTTT	CASSLPTGGTDTQYF
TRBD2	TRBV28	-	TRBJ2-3	TGTGCCAGCAGTTTTCCGGCGGGAGGGGCCCCCGGAGATACGCAGTATTTT	CASSFPAGGAPGDTQYF
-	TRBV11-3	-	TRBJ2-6	TGTGCCAGCAGCTTATACCAGGGAGGGGGGCCTGGGGCCAACGTCCTGACTTTC	CASSLYQGGGPGANVLTF
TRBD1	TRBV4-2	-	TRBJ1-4	TGTGCCAGCAGCCAAGACTGGCAGGGGGAGGAAAAACTGTTTTTT	CASSQDWQGEEKLFF
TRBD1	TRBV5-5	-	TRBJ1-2	TGTGCCAGCAGCCCTCGGGACAGGGGATTTTATGGCTACACCTTC	CASSPRDRGFYGYTF
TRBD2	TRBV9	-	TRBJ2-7	TGTGCCAGCAGCGTAGGGACGGGAACTAGCGGGACTTACTACGAGCAGTACTTC	CASSVGTGTSGTYYEQYF
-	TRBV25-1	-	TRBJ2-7	TGTGCCAGCAGTGAATATTTAATGGCCGACGAGCAGTACTTC	CASSEYLMADEQYF
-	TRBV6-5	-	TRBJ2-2	TGTGCCAGCAGTTCCTCGTATGGCCCCGGGGAGCTGTTTTTT	CASSSSYGPGELFF
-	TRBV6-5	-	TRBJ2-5	TGTGCCAGCAGTTACTCGTCTGCAGTTCAAGAGACCCAGTACTTC	CASSYSSAVQETQYF
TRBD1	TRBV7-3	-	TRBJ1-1	TGTGCCAGCAGCTCCGGACAGGGCCCTAACACTGAAGCTTTCTTT	CASSSGQGPNTEAFF
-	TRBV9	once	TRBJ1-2	TGTGCCAGCAGCGCCGGGAGTAACTATGGCTACACCTTC	CASSAGSNYGYTF
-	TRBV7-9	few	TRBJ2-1	TGTTCCAGCAGCTCACAGGGCAATGAGCAGTTCTTC	CSSSSQGNEQFF
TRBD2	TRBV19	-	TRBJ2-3	TGTGCCAGTAGTATGAAAAAGGGGACTAGCGGCACAGATACGCAGTATTTT	CASSMKKGTSGTDTQYF
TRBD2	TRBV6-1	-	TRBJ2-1	TGTGCCAGCAGAAGGACTAGTCTCTACAATGAGCAGTTCTTC	CASRRTSLYNEQFF
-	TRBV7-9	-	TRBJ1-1	TGTGCCAGCGGTAGGGGTGAGGCTGAAGCTTTCTTT	CASGRGEAEAFF
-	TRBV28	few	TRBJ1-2	TGTGCCAGCAGTTTAGGGACACCTGGATCTAACTATGGCTACACCTTC	CASSLGTPGSNYGYTF
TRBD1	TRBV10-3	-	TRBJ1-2	TGTGCCATCAGTGGACAGGGGTATGGCTACACCTTC	CAISGQGYGYTF
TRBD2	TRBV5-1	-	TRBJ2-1	TGCGCCAGCGGACTAGCGGGAGACCCTGCGAATGAGCAGTTCTTC	CASGLAGDPANEQFF
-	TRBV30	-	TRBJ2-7	TGTGCCTGGAGTCGATCCTCGGACGAGCAGTACTTC	CAWSRSSDEQYF